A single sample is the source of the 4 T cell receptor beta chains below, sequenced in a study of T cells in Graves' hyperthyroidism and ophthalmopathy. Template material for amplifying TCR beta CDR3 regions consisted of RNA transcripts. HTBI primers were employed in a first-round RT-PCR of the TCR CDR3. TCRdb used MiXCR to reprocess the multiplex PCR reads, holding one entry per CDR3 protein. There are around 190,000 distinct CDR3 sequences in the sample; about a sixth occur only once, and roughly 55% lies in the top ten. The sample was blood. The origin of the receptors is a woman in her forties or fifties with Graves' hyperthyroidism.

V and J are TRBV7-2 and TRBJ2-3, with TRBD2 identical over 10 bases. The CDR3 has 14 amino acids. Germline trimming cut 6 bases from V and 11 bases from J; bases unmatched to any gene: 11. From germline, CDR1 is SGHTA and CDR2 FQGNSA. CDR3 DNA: TGTGCCAGCAGGTACACATCTAGCGGGGGCAAGCAGTATTTT. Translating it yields CASRYTSSGGKQYF. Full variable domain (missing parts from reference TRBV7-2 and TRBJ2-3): GAGVSQSPSNKVTEKGKDVELRCDPISGHTALYWYRQSLGQGLEFLIYFQGNSAPDKSGLPSDRFSAERTGGSVSTLTIQRTQQEDSAVYLCASRYTSSGGKQYFGPGTRLTVL.

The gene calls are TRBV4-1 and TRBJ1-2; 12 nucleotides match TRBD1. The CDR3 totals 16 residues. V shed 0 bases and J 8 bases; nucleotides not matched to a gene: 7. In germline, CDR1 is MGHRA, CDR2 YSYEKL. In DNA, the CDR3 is TGCGCCAGCAGCCAAGATCCCCCCGGGACAGGGGGCGGCTACACCTTC. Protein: CASSQDPPGTGGGYTF.

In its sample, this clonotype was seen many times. Written as DNA, the CDR3 is TGTGCCAGCAGCTCCCCAGCGGGAACTATCACAGATACGCAGTATTTT. This encodes CASSSPAGTITDTQYF. The chain joins TRBV27 to TRBJ2-3, with 7 bases lining up with TRBD2. The CDR3 covers 16 residues. Germline V gene data show CDR1 as MNHEY and CDR2 as SMNVEV (reference sequence). After removal of 6 bases from V and 2 bases from J, the junction contained 11 bases not matched to a gene.

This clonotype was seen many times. The CDR3 DNA reads as TGTGCCAGCAGCCGAGCGGGAGTAACAGATACGCAGTATTTT. Translated: CASSRAGVTDTQYF. This chain joins TRBV11-2 and TRBJ2-3; 8 positions agree with TRBD2. The V and J ends lost 5 bases and 3 bases, in that order; junction bases with no gene match: 4. The CDR3 runs 14 residues. CDR1 is SGHAT and CDR2 is FQNNGV in the germline V gene.